This T cell receptor (beta chain) stems from a study of regulatory T cells in long-lasting Graves disease. For the study at large: Antithyroid drugs had been taken under 3 months by newly diagnosed Graves' patients.

Arm-PCR with iRepertoire HTBI primers amplified the CDR3 regions for these TCR beta libraries. TCRdb ran MiXCR on the multiplex PCR reads and lists one entry per CDR3 protein. The sample contains approximately 300,000 distinct CDR3 sequences, more than 15% of which appear only once. Time point denoted: newly diagnosed GD, antithyroid drugs for less than 3 months. Isolated PBMC RNA provided the starting material for the TCR library. This clonotype was recorded many times. V dropped 3 bases and J dropped 4 bases, with 6 bases sitting between them. The CDR3 contains 13 residues. The material was peripheral blood mononuclear cells (PBMCs), obtained at new diagnosis, from a patient treated with antithyroid drugs. This TCR was recovered from a female donor with Graves disease. This rearrangement joins TRBV12-3 or TRBV12-4 to TRBJ2-2; D gene unclear. The CDR3 DNA reads as TGTGCCAGCAGTTTCGGTACCACCGGGGAGCTGTTTTTT. Amino acids: CASSFGTTGELFF.